This is a list of T cell receptor beta chains from one sample in a study of PD-1 blockade in classical Hodgkin lymphoma. Clones were sequenced by immunoSEQ multiplex PCR, and TCRdb holds only the in-frame ones, with some missing. The table records approximately 20,000 clones, approximately 87% of them present only once. Sequences were derived from CD4+ T cells from blood, sampled before the fourth cycle of nivolumab. The receptors come from a human donor with classical Hodgkin lymphoma. Each CDR3 is given with its conserved first and last residue. Fields, in order: clone size, V gene, D gene, J gene, CDR3 protein, CDR3 DNA. D genes are given only for firm matches. The size of a clone is reported for some rows only, either as once, few or many, or as a class for expanded clones.

>NA|TRBV13|NA|TRBJ2-7
CASSNSRGNEQYF
TGTGCCAGCAGCAACTCACGGGGGAACGAGCAGTACTTC
>NA|TRBV5-6|NA|TRBJ2-4
CASSLAGTAFNYF
TGTGCCAGCAGCTTGGCCGGTACGGCTTTTAATTACTTC
>once|TRBV9|NA|TRBJ1-4
CASSVTGRNEKLFF
TGTGCCAGCAGCGTAACGGGGCGGAATGAAAAACTGTTTTTT
>NA|TRBV29-1|NA|TRBJ2-3
CSVEQGGTDTQYF
TGCAGCGTTGAACAGGGAGGCACAGATACGCAGTATTTT
>few|TRBV21-1|NA|TRBJ2-3
CASRGLAGTDTQYF
TGTGCCAGCAGGGGACTAGCGGGCACAGATACGCAGTATTTT
>NA|TRBV11-2|TRBD2|TRBJ2-3
CASSLGYSGSLTYTDTQYF
TGTGCCAGCAGCTTAGGGTATAGCGGGAGTCTGACTTACACAGATACGCAGTATTTT
>NA|TRBV6-6|NA|TRBJ2-7
CASSSEALALYEQYF
TGTGCCAGCAGTTCCGAGGCCCTTGCCCTCTACGAGCAGTACTTC
>NA|TRBV7-9|NA|TRBJ2-1
CASSLGPVREQFF
TGTGCCAGCAGCTTAGGTCCCGTGAGAGAGCAGTTCTTC
>few|TRBV27|NA|TRBJ2-1
CASSLKGPTTPYNEQFF
TGTGCCAGCAGTTTAAAGGGGCCCACCACCCCGTACAATGAGCAGTTCTTC
>NA|TRBV18|TRBD1|TRBJ1-6
CASSLRTGSDSPLHF
TGTGCCAGCTCACTTAGGACAGGGTCTGATTCACCCCTCCACTTT
>NA|TRBV2|NA|TRBJ2-3
CASSVHGPLSTDTQYF
TGTGCCAGCAGTGTCCATGGACCGCTTAGCACAGATACGCAGTATTTT
>NA|TRBV5-1|NA|TRBJ2-7
CASSIGPGGEQYF
TGCGCCAGCAGCATCGGACCGGGCGGGGAGCAGTACTTC
>NA|TRBV18|TRBD1|TRBJ2-7
CASTRDRVAYEQYF
TGTGCCAGCACCCGGGACAGAGTAGCCTACGAGCAGTACTTC
>NA|TRBV11-2|TRBD1|TRBJ2-5
CASGQGAQETQYF
TGTGCCAGCGGACAGGGGGCTCAAGAGACCCAGTACTTC
>NA|TRBV7-8|NA|TRBJ2-7
CASSLDPGVSREQYF
TGTGCCAGCAGCTTAGACCCAGGGGTTTCACGCGAGCAGTACTTC
>NA|TRBV7-9|NA|TRBJ1-4
CASSRTTGEVEKLFF
TGTGCCAGCAGCAGAACCACAGGAGAAGTTGAAAAACTGTTTTTT
>NA|TRBV6-5|NA|TRBJ2-7
CASSYDGSGYEQYF
TGTGCCAGCAGTTACGATGGCAGCGGGTACGAGCAGTACTTC
>NA|TRBV5-1|TRBD2|TRBJ2-1
CASSNSGTYNEQFF
TGCGCCAGCAGCAATAGCGGGACCTACAATGAGCAGTTCTTC
>NA|TRBV25-1|NA|TRBJ1-2
CASTQSGRTYGYTF
TGTGCCAGCACTCAGTCGGGACGGACATATGGCTACACCTTC
>NA|TRBV7-9|TRBD2|TRBJ2-7
CASSLGTSGVYEQYF
TGTGCCAGCAGCCTCGGGACTAGCGGGGTTTACGAGCAGTACTTC
>NA|TRBV5-4|TRBD1|TRBJ2-7
CASSLPGQGYEQYF
TGTGCCAGCAGCTTGCCGGGACAGGGCTACGAGCAGTACTTC
>NA|TRBV6-1|NA|TRBJ1-3
CASRQTLGGNTIYF
TGTGCCAGCAGACAGACCTTGGGTGGAAACACCATATATTTT
>NA|TRBV28|NA|TRBJ1-4
CASRFPQTGEKLFF
TGTGCCAGCAGGTTCCCTCAGACAGGTGAAAAACTGTTTTTT
>NA|TRBV4-1|TRBD2|TRBJ2-1
CASSLHWASGTYNEQFF
TGCGCCAGCAGCCTCCACTGGGCTAGCGGGACCTACAATGAGCAGTTCTTC
>few|TRBV5-4|TRBD1|TRBJ2-7
CASSRTGTYEQYF
TGTGCCAGCAGCAGGACAGGGACCTACGAGCAGTACTTC
>NA|TRBV5-1|TRBD1|TRBJ1-3
CASSWDSYSGNTIYF
TGCGCCAGCAGCTGGGACAGCTACTCTGGAAACACCATATATTTT
>NA|TRBV19|NA|TRBJ2-3
CASSPETPPSTDTQYF
TGTGCCAGTAGTCCGGAGACACCACCTAGCACAGATACGCAGTATTTT
>NA|TRBV19|TRBD1|TRBJ1-2
CASSMATGKLGYTF
TGTGCCAGTAGTATGGCGACAGGGAAATTAGGCTACACCTTC
>few|TRBV10-1|NA|TRBJ2-7
CASSPGQPYEQYF
TGCGCCAGCAGTCCGGGACAACCCTACGAGCAGTACTTC
>NA|TRBV6-6|NA|TRBJ1-1
CASSSRDINAGTEAFF
TGTGCCAGCAGTTCCCGGGACATCAACGCAGGCACTGAAGCTTTCTTT
>NA|TRBV28|NA|TRBJ1-2
CASSFIRNYGYTF
TGTGCCAGCAGTTTCATCAGAAACTATGGCTACACCTTC
>few|TRBV28|TRBD1|TRBJ1-3
CASSAQGTGNTIYF
TGTGCCAGCAGTGCACAGGGGACTGGAAACACCATATATTTT